The 17 T cell receptor beta chains below all came from one sample that was sequenced in a study of CD8 T cells in ankylosing spondylitis. TCRdb re-derived calls from the 5' RACE reads in MiXCR, one entry per CDR3 protein. The sample holds about 240,000 distinct CDR3 sequences, over 9.5% seen once. Sequences were obtained from blood, either unsorted or a sorted T cell fraction (not recorded which). The receptors stem from a male donor with ankylosing spondylitis or in good health (not recorded which).

This clonotype came up many times. The V call is TRBV9, the J call TRBJ2-2; D remains unclear. Deletions cut 0 bases from V and 1 base from J, with 7 bases between. The CDR3 contains 15 residues. The germline gives CDR1 SGDLS, CDR2 YYNGEE. CDR3 coding DNA: TGTGCCAGCAGCGTAGAACAACTGAACACCGGGGAGCTGTTTTTT. Amino acid sequence: CASSVEQLNTGELFF. The whole variable domain, remainder taken from reference TRBV9 and TRBJ2-2, is DSGVTQTPKHLITATGQRVTLRCSPRSGDLSVYWYQQSLDQGLQFLIQYYNGEERAKGNILERFSAQQFPDLHSELNLSSLELGDSALYFCASSVEQLNTGELFFGEGSRLTVL.

This clonotype was counted many times. V usage is TRBV29-1 and J usage is TRBJ2-2; TRBD1 matches at 7 bases. This CDR3 comprises 12 residues. V lost 3 bases to trimming and J lost 6 bases; unmatched junction nucleotides: 1. Germline CDR1 is SQVTM and CDR2 is ANQGSEA. The CDR3 here is CSVEDRSGELFF. CDR3 DNA sequence: TGCAGCGTTGAGGACAGGTCCGGGGAGCTGTTTTTT.

This clonotype was recorded at least ten times. V gene TRBV6-1 combines with J gene TRBJ1-6, with a weak D call TRBD1 (5 bases). CDR3 size: 14 residues. The ends were cut back, 8 bases at V and 9 bases at J, with 17 bases in the middle. CDR1 is MNHNS and CDR2 is SASEGT in the germline V gene. The CDR3, as DNA: TGTGCCAGCGCAGGGCCCATATCCTCTTCACCCCTCCACTTT. Translated, it gives CASAGPISSSPLHF.

The rearrangement uses TRBV7-9 and TRBJ2-5, with D perhaps matching TRBD1 or TRBD2 (6 bases each). CDR1 and CDR2 from the germline V gene are SEHNR and FQNEAQ (reference sequence). V lost 5 bases and J 2 bases, leaving 15 bases between the germline ends. This CDR3 is built from 15 residues. The CDR3 nucleotides are TGTGCCAGCAGCCTCCGGGGGCGTCAACAAGAGACCCAGTACTTC. This sequence encodes CASSLRGRQQETQYF. Complete variable domain (other parts from reference TRBV7-9 and TRBJ2-5): DTGVSQNPRHKITKRGQNVTFRCDPISEHNRLYWYRQTLGQGPEFLTYFQNEAQLEKSRLLSDRFSAERPKGSFSTLEIQRTEQGDSAMYLCASSLRGRQQETQYFGPGTRLLVL.

This clonotype was detected many times. The genes are TRBV5-1 and TRBJ1-1; D may be TRBD1 (5 bases). V was pared by 0 bases and J by 4 bases, with 19 bases between. Germline CDR1 SGHRS, CDR2 YFSETQ. The CDR3 contains 17 residues. CDR3 sequence reads: CASSLVPGMTFGTEAFF. CDR3 nucleotides: TGCGCCAGCAGCTTGGTCCCAGGGATGACGTTTGGCACTGAAGCTTTCTTT.

The V and J genes are TRBV5-1 and TRBJ2-5, with 7 bases that match TRBD1. This CDR3 has 14 amino acids. Germline CDR1 is SGHRS and CDR2 is YFSETQ. After removal of 4 bases from V and 5 bases from J, the junction contained 8 bases not matched to a gene. The chain's CDR3 is CASSEPTGTETQYF. DNA for the CDR3: TGCGCCAGCAGCGAGCCGACAGGGACCGAGACCCAGTACTTC.

This clonotype came up a few times. The CDR3 region is CASSLYGYTF. The CDR3 DNA reads as TGTGCCAGCAGCTTATATGGCTACACCTTC. This sequence joins TRBV7-2 and TRBJ1-2, with D uncertain. The CDR3 consists of 10 residues. CDR1 is SGHTA and CDR2 is FQGNSA in the germline V gene. V lost 2 bases, J lost 5 bases, and 0 bases lay in between.

Points on this clonotype: A much larger clone differs by one base, so this may be a read error. The chain couples TRBV4-2 to TRBJ1-2, with D possibly being TRBD1 (6 bases). CDR1 is LGHNA, CDR2 YNFKEQ, per germline. The length of the CDR3 is 16 residues. The germline V and J ends were trimmed by 3 bases and 6 bases, with 20 bases remaining between them. The CDR3 region has the DNA TGTGCCAGCAGCCATGAGGGGGGGGCAGGAGCGGATGGCTACACCTTC. Encoded protein: CASSHEGGAGADGYTF.

The table lists this clonotype with many counts. This chain joins TRBV3-1 and TRBJ2-5; TRBD1 matches 9 bases. From germline, CDR1 is LGHDT and CDR2 YNNKEL (reference sequence). The CDR3 sequence is 14 residues long. V was clipped by 4 bases and J by 5 bases; unmatched bases: 5. CDR3 nucleotide sequence: TGTGCCAGCAGCCGGGACAGGGTGGTGGAGACCCAGTACTTC. It specifies CASSRDRVVETQYF.

This clonotype was picked up many times. The rearrangement links TRBV20-1 to TRBJ2-3; 13 positions agree with TRBD2. The CDR3 spans 11 residues. Germline CDR1 is DFQATT and CDR2 is SNEGSKA (reference sequence). The CDR3 DNA reads as TGCGCCCAACTAGCGGGAGGGGATCAGTATTTT. Encoded protein: CAQLAGGDQYF.

The sample holds many counts of this clonotype. The CDR3 DNA sequence: TGTGCCAGCAGCCGGACGTTCAGCACCGGGGAGCTGTTTTTT. Amino acid sequence: CASSRTFSTGELFF. The rearrangement uses TRBV12-3 or TRBV12-4 and TRBJ2-2; D gene uncertain. Trimming left V 6 bases short and J 4 bases short, with 12 bases between. The CDR3 totals 14 residues.

The V gene is TRBV12-3 or TRBV12-4, the J gene TRBJ1-2, with D tentatively TRBD1 (6 bases). V was clipped by 4 bases and J by 8 bases, with 14 bases between them. This CDR3 spans 13 amino acids. The CDR3, as DNA: TGTGCCAGCAGTTGGACGGGGGGCGGCGGCTACACCTTC. It codes for CASSWTGGGGYTF.

The CDR3 here is CAWTPGDYSNQPQHF. The CDR3 DNA sequence: TGTGCCTGGACCCCGGGGGATTATAGCAATCAGCCCCAGCATTTT. The chain carries TRBV30 and TRBJ1-5; D is possibly TRBD1 (5 bases). Trimming took off 4 bases at V and 0 bases at J, with 13 bases between the two ends. The CDR3 covers 15 residues. Germline CDR1 reads GTSNPN; CDR2 reads SVGIG (reference sequence).

The genes are TRBV20-1 and TRBJ2-3; D possibly corresponds to TRBD2 (6 bases). Trimming removed 2 bases from V and 2 bases from J, with 20 bases in between. This CDR3 has 17 amino acids. CDR1 DFQATT and CDR2 SNEGSKA come from the germline V gene (reference sequence). The DNA for the CDR3 is TGCAGTGCTAGATCCTGGGGGGTTAAGGCCCTCACAGATACGCAGTATTTT. Translation: CSARSWGVKALTDTQYF.

This clonotype was counted ten times or more. The CDR3 spells CAIKPPGQGSHNEQFF. CDR3 nucleotides: TGTGCCATCAAACCGCCGGGACAGGGGTCGCACAATGAGCAGTTCTTC. This chain uses TRBV10-3 with TRBJ2-1; 10 bases map to TRBD1. The trim removed 7 bases at V and 5 bases at J, leaving 11 bases unmatched. The CDR3 extends over 16 amino acids. Germline CDR1 ENHRY, CDR2 SYGVKD.

This clonotype showed up just a few times. The chain is built from TRBV5-1 and TRBJ1-4; TRBD1 aligns across 8 bases. This CDR3 comprises 15 residues. Germline V gene data show CDR1 as SGHRS and CDR2 as YFSETQ. Trimming cost V 4 bases and J 4 bases; bases outside gene matches: 6. The CDR3 sequence: CASSLGTGYNEKLFF. The CDR3, as DNA: TGCGCCAGCAGCCTCGGGACAGGCTATAATGAAAAACTGTTTTTT.

At least ten counts were recorded for this clonotype. The chain joins TRBV27 to TRBJ2-7; D gene ambiguous. V lost 6 bases, J lost 3 bases, and 12 bases lay in between. The germline V gene encodes CDR1 MNHEY and CDR2 SMNVEV (reference sequence). The CDR3 runs 13 residues. This CDR3 reads CASRDRVLYEQYF. The CDR3 bases are TGTGCCAGCAGGGACCGGGTCCTCTACGAGCAGTACTTC.